The 5 T cell receptor beta chains in this list originate from one sample, sequenced in a study of T cell clonality in common variable immunodeficiency. Study-wide points: Fewer deletions and N-nucleotide insertions were reportedly seen in common variable immunodeficiency TCR beta sequences.

No antigen has been assigned to these receptors. Profiling relied on immunoSEQ multiplex PCR, and the TCRdb table lists in-frame clones only, not all of them. The sample has approximately 20,000 clones, none seen only once. Sequencing was carried out using peripheral blood mononuclear cells. These receptors were taken from a human donor with common variable immunodeficiency.

This clone was seen many times. Read coverage stops 3 residues before the CDR3 terminus; the germline J gene supplies the remainder. The chain is built from TRBV7-2 and TRBJ1-5; D ambiguous. The germline V gene has CDR1 SGHTA and CDR2 FQGNSA. V was clipped by 1 base and J by 7 bases, with 8 bases between them. There are 13 residues in the CDR3. Partial CDR3 DNA: TGTGCCAGCAGCTTAGAGGTTTGGCAGCCC. This translates into CASSLEVWQP. The full CDR3 is CASSLEVWQPQHF.

This clone was counted many times. Coverage ceases 3 residues before the CDR3 finishes, and the germline J gene fills in the end. The chain recombines TRBV6-2 or TRBV6-3 with TRBJ2-2; the D gene is possibly TRBD1 (5 bases). CDR1 MNHEY and CDR2 SVGEGT come from the germline V gene. The CDR3 sequence is 15 residues long. V was pared by 6 bases and J by 2 bases, with 13 bases between. The CDR3 bases that were read are TGTGCCAGCAGCCAGGGCTTGTTCAACACCGGGGAG. It yields the protein CASSQGLFNTGE. The whole CDR3 protein reads CASSQGLFNTGELFF.

This clone occurred many times. The read finishes 3 residues shy of the CDR3 end, and the germline J gene is used to complete it. This chain uses TRBV2 with TRBJ2-3; 7 bases line up with TRBD1. The V gene end was trimmed by 6 bases and the J gene end by 4 bases; junction bases not matched to a gene: 13. Per germline, CDR1 SNHLY and CDR2 FYNNEI. The CDR3 runs to 16 residues. CDR3 DNA, as far as it was read: TGTGCCAGCAGGAACGGGCAGGGGGTACGTGCAGATACG. This sequence encodes CASRNGQGVRADT. The full CDR3 sequence reads CASRNGQGVRADTQYF.

This clone has at least ten counts. The DNA ends 3 residues before the CDR3 does, and the rest of the CDR3 is filled in from the germline J gene. J is TRBJ2-7 and V is TRBV19; D remains unclear. With 7 bases removed from V and 5 bases from J, the gap between germline ends came to 12 bases. Germline V gene sequence: CDR1 LNHDA, CDR2 SQIVND (reference sequence). This CDR3 is built from 12 residues. This chain's CDR3 is CASMRERDEQYF. CDR3 DNA (partial): TGTGCCAGTATGAGAGAAAGGGACGAG. Together with reference TRBV19 and TRBJ2-7, the CDR3 gives the full variable domain: DGGITQSPKYLFRKEGQNVTLSCEQNLNHDAMYWYRQDPGQGLRLIYYSQIVNDFQKGDIAEGYSVSREKKESFPLTVTSAQKNPTAFYLCASMRERDEQYFGPGTRLTVT.

The table lists this clone with a few counts. The sequenced fragment ends 3 residues before the CDR3 boundary, so the rest is inferred from the germline J gene. The V and J genes are TRBV7-9 and TRBJ1-6, with 8 bases fitting TRBD1. CDR1 is SEHNR and CDR2 is FQNEAQ in the germline V gene (reference sequence). CDR3 size: 14 residues. With 7 bases clipped from V and 5 bases from J, the junction kept 4 bases outside the gene matches. CDR3 DNA, as far as it was read: TGTGCCAGCAATCCGGGACAGGATAATTCACCC. The encoded protein is CASNPGQDNSP. The entire CDR3 reads CASNPGQDNSPLHF. Combining the CDR3 with reference TRBV7-9 and TRBJ1-6 gives the whole variable domain DTGVSQNPRHKITKRGQNVTFRCDPISEHNRLYWYRQTLGQGPEFLTYFQNEAQLEKSRLLSDRFSAERPKGSFSTLEIQRTEQGDSAMYLCASNPGQDNSPLHFGNGTRLTVT.